This paragraph reports one T cell receptor (beta chain). The antigen is undetermined. This sample stems from a study of human versus mouse CDR3 diversity and MHC coevolution. Study as a whole: Reportedly, immunoSEQ detects one in 200,000 T cells with minimized PCR bias. Broader study findings: Mice had fewer CDR3 deletions and insertions than humans on average. Human T cells underwent selection on about six different MHC II alleles.

Repertoires were generated with immunoSEQ multiplex PCR, while TCRdb's copy carries only in-frame clones and drops some. The sample holds over 60,000 clones, 85% to 95% seen once. Naive CD4 T cells, CD45RO-negative and CD62L-positive, were flow-sorted from PBMCs. This receptor was obtained from a person aged 25 to 75 in good health. Sequencing was performed on naive CD4+ T cells from blood. Subset noted: CD45RO-negative CD62L-positive naive CD4 T cells.

The CDR3 is CASSPRDTGDTQYF. In DNA, the CDR3 is TGTGCCAGCTCACCTCGGGACACAGGAGATACGCAGTATTTT. The rearrangement links TRBV18 to TRBJ2-3, with D perhaps matching TRBD1 (6 bases). V lost 3 bases, J lost 5 bases, and 12 bases lay in between. This CDR3 is built from 14 residues. Germline-derived CDR1 and CDR2 are KGHSH and LQKENI.